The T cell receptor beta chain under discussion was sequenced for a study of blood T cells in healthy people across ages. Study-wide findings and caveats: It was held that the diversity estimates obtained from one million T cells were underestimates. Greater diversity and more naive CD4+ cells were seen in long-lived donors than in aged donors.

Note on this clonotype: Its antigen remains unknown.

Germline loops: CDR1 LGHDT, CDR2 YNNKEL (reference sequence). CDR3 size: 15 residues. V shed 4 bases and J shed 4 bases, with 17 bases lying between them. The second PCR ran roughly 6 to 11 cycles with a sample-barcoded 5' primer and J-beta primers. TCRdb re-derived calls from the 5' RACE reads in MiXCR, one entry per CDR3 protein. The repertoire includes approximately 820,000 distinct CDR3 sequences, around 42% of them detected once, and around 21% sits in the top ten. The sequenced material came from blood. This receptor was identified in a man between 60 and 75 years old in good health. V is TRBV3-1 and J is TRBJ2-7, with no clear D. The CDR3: CASSRASAGGYEQYF. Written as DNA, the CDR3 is TGTGCCAGCAGCCGGGCTTCAGCTGGTGGTTACGAGCAGTACTTC.